Sequencing of this TCR beta chain was carried out in a study of molecular identifiers for immune sequencing clone quantification. General observations from the study: Under 1% of molecules in naive cells, but over 99% of effector molecules, belonged to clones above 20 RNA copies.

The CDR3 length is 14 residues. The V gene lost 1 base and the J gene lost 4 bases, with 10 bases spanning the gap. Germline loops: CDR1 LGHNA, CDR2 YSLEER. This clonotype was picked up many times. Its specificity is unknown. TCRdb re-called the PCR reads through MiXCR, storing one row per CDR3 protein. The data contain about 300,000 distinct CDR3 sequences, about 21% of them singletons. V gene TRBV4-3 combines with J gene TRBJ1-1, with a possible D match to TRBD1 (6 bases). The TCR sequence derives from a human donor in good health. Some libraries in this study had Jurkat cell RNA spiked in. The sequenced sample was naive CD8+ T cells from blood, with Jurkat cell RNA spiked in. Specified subset: FACS-sorted CD8+CD4-CCR7+CD45RA+ naive T cells. The CDR3 spells CASSQVPGATEAFF. CDR3 DNA: TGCGCCAGCAGCCAAGTGCCGGGGGCCACTGAAGCTTTCTTT.